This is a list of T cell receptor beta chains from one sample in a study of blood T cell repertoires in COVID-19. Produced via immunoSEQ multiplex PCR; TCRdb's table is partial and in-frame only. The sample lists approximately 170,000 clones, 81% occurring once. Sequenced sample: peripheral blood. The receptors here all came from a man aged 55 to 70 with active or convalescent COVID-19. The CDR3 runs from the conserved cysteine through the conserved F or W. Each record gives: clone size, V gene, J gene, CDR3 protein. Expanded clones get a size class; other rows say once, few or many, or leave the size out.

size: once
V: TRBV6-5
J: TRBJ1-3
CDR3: CASTTGVGGNTIYF

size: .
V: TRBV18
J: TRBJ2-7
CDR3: CASSPTLAASSYEQYF

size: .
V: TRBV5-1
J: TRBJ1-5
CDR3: CASSLEGHGNQPQHF

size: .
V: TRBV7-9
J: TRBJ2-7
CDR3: CASSFGGGVRYEQYF

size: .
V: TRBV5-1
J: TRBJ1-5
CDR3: CASSSGQGANQPQHF

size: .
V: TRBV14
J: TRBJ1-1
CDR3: CASSQDLNTEAFF

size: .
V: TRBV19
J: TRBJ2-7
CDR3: CASSDRDRGLEQYF

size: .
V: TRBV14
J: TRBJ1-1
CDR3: CASSRYRGQNTEAFF

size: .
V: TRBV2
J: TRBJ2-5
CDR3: CASSDGLFQETQYF

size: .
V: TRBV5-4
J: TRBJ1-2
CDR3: CASSLGFGTGGYGYTF

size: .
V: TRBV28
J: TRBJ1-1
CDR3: CASSLRQGPEAFF

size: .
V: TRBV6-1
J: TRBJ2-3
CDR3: CASSEAGGVGRDTQYF

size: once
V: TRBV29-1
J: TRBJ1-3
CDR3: CSARFTVQGASGNTIYF

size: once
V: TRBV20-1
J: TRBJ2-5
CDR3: CSSTGEETQYF

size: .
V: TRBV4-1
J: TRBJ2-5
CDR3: CASMGGGAGGTQYF

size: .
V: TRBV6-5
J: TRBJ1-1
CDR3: CASRGLLNTEAFF

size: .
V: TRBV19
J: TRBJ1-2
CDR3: CASSIFFHRGPHNYGYTF

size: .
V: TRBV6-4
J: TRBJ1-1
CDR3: CASSEWTGGAVAFF

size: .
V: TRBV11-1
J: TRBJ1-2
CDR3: CASSFGSGGSGYTF

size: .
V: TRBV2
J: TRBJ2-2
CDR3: CASVDLGQTGELFF

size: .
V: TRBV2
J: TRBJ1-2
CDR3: CASRADRVANGYTF

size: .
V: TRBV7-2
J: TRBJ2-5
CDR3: CASSTQGAQRETQYF

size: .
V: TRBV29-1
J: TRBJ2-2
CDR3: CSVEGRGSTGELFF

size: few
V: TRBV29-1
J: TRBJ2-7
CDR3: CSVDVGTGDPSYEQYF

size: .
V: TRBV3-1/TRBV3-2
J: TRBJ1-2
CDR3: CASSNRDRVASYTF

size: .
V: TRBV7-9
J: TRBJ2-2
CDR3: CASTTSGTNTGELFF

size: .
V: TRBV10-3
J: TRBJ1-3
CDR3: CAISGTGKSGNTIYF

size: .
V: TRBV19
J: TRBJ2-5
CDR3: CASSIAVGTGQGWIRETQYF

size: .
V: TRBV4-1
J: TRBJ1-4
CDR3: CASSQVIATNEKLFF

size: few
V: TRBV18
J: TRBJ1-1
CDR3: CASSTGGTFNTEAFF

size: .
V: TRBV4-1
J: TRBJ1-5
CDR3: CASTPTRVSNQPQHF